This TCR beta chain originates from a study of T cell responses to AZD1222 COVID-19 vaccine. Study conclusions and caveats: Researchers report vaccine-associated CD4 TCRs spanning spike, with dominance at 160-218 and 743-854. Donors skewed white British and female; clonal diversity was possibly underestimated. Spike-specific TCR repertoires showed rising breadth and depth after two AZD1222 doses.

In regard to this clone: Its antigen is currently unknown.

The CDR3 sequence is 11 residues long. Germline V lookup: CDR1 DFQATT, CDR2 SNEGSKA (reference sequence). Trimming took off 6 bases at V and 10 bases at J, with 13 bases between the two ends. Sequencing was performed with immunoSEQ multiplex PCR; in TCRdb, only in-frame clones are kept and a portion is missing. The table has 90,000 to 100,000 clones, about 90% seen once. V usage is TRBV20-1 and J usage is TRBJ2-4, with a possible D match to TRBD1 (6 bases). The TCR was taken from an adult who received the AZD1222 COVID-19 vaccine. Source: peripheral blood, taken 28 days after the second AZD1222 dose. CDR3 DNA: TGCAGTGCCCAAAGGGGGATGATTCAGTACTTC. Translated, it gives CSAQRGMIQYF.